A single sample gave rise to the 18 T cell receptor beta chains below, sequenced in a study of T cell repertoires in cytomegalovirus infection. TCRdb reanalysed the reads using MiXCR and keeps one entry per CDR3 protein. The sample shows approximately 770,000 distinct CDR3 sequences, 25% to 30% of them seen only once. Their antigens are not known. The material sequenced was cultured CD8+ T cells from PBMCs, taken from culture after CMV antigen stimulation. All receptors derive from a human donor in good health (CMV status not recorded). Some clones in this sample may be carry-over from other donors' samples.

This chain links TRBV2 with TRBJ1-4; 7 bases are shared with TRBD1. This CDR3 has 13 residues. The trim removed 9 bases at V and 5 bases at J, leaving 6 bases unmatched. Looked up from germline, CDR1 is SNHLY and CDR2 is FYNNEI. This CDR3 is CARARDRNEKLFF. In nucleotides, the CDR3 is TGTGCCAGAGCCCGGGACAGAAATGAAAAACTGTTTTTT.

As regards this clonotype: A read error may be the cause here, since a much bigger clone is one base away. The chain couples TRBV7-6 to TRBJ1-2, with a tentative D call TRBD1 (6 bases). The CDR3 contains 15 residues. Germline values: CDR1 SGHVS, CDR2 FNYEAQ. CDR3 DNA: TGTGCCATCAGCACACCGGGACACAGAAACTATGGCTACACCTTC. Residues: CAISTPGHRNYGYTF.

CDR3 sequence reads: CASSTLPGQLNEKLFF. Written as DNA, the CDR3 is TGTGCCAGTAGTACCCTACCGGGTCAGCTTAATGAAAAACTGTTTTTT. This chain uses TRBV19 with TRBJ1-4; D call uncertain. The germline gives CDR1 LNHDA, CDR2 SQIVND (reference sequence). The V and J ends lost 4 bases and 4 bases respectively, with 16 bases between them. This CDR3 is 16 amino acids long.

The chain carries TRBV18 and TRBJ2-5; D gene ambiguous. Germline V gene lookup returns CDR1 KGHSH and CDR2 LQKENI. This CDR3 region has 12 residues. The V gene lost 0 bases and the J gene lost 4 bases, with 3 bases spanning the gap. The CDR3 DNA sequence: TGTGCCAGCTCACCACCGGCAGAGACCCAGTACTTC. Encoded protein: CASSPPAETQYF.

This clonotype was seen a few times. An end of the junction does not agree with germline; a read error may underlie this. The rearrangement uses TRBV7-7 and TRBJ2-2; TRBD1 aligns across 12 bases. The CDR3 covers 16 residues. The germline gives CDR1 SSHAT, CDR2 FNYEAQ (reference sequence). The CDR3 DNA follows: TGTGCTAGCAGCTTCGGGACAGGGGGCTTCCCCGGGGAGCTGTTTTTT. Its translation is CASSFGTGGFPGELFF.

This clonotype was recorded a few times. This chain uses TRBV2 with TRBJ1-5; D remains ambiguous. Germline CDR1 and CDR2: SNHLY and FYNNEI. Between the trimmed V and J ends, which lost 1 base and 4 bases, there was a span of 17 bases. This CDR3 comprises 17 residues. The CDR3 protein is CASSEEAHGFGNQPQHF. Written as DNA, the CDR3 is TGTGCCAGCAGTGAAGAGGCGCACGGGTTTGGGAATCAGCCCCAGCATTTT.

This clonotype was counted only a few times. The V call is TRBV4-2, the J call TRBJ2-1; 13 bases map to TRBD2. Germline V lookup: CDR1 LGHNA, CDR2 YNFKEQ. The V segment lost 4 bases and the J segment 6 bases; nucleotides outside the gene matches: 3. The CDR3 length is 15 residues. The CDR3 loop reads CASSPGTSGINEQFF. The CDR3 nucleotides are TGTGCCAGCAGCCCTGGGACTAGCGGGATCAATGAGCAGTTCTTC.

This clonotype was found many times. The J gene is TRBJ2-7, the V gene TRBV7-2, with a possible D match to TRBD2 (6 bases). The V and J ends lost 4 bases and 5 bases respectively, with 9 bases between them. Germline assignment: CDR1 SGHTA and CDR2 FQGNSA. The CDR3 loop spans 12 amino acids. The CDR3 spells CASSYGLNEQYF. DNA of the CDR3: TGTGCCAGCAGCTATGGACTAAACGAGCAGTACTTC.

The chain links TRBV24-1 to TRBJ1-5, with D possibly matching TRBD1 (6 bases). The CDR3 has 15 amino acids. The V end lost 3 bases, the J end lost 1 base, and 9 bases lay between the germline ends. The germline CDR1 and CDR2 sequences are KGHDR and SFDVKD. The CDR3 is CATSDGQSSNQPQHF. In DNA, the CDR3 is TGTGCCACCAGTGATGGACAGAGCAGCAATCAGCCCCAGCATTTT.

The chain is built from TRBV3-1 and TRBJ2-7; TRBD2 matches 7 bases. V shed 4 bases, J shed 1 base, and the junction held 7 bases outside the gene matches. This CDR3 region has 15 residues. The germline CDR1 and CDR2 sequences are LGHDT and YNNKEL (reference sequence). The CDR3 bases are TGTGCCAGCAGCCGCGGACTAGGAGCTTCCTACGAGCAGTACTTC. This translates into CASSRGLGASYEQYF.

The chain couples TRBV27 to TRBJ1-5; maybe TRBD1 (5 bases). Trimming cost V 5 bases and J 2 bases, with 31 bases left between them. This CDR3 region has 21 residues. The germline V gene encodes CDR1 MNHEY and CDR2 SMNVEV (reference sequence). The CDR3 DNA sequence: TGTGCCAGCAGTCCCTTTGGGTGGCAGGGTTCTTTGGGGAGGGGCAATCAGCCCCAGCATTTT. Protein sequence: CASSPFGWQGSLGRGNQPQHF.

This clonotype was counted between two and nine times. V is TRBV6-5 and J is TRBJ2-1; D may correspond to TRBD1 or TRBD2 (5 bases each). CDR3 length: 15 amino acids. The germline V gene has CDR1 MNHEY and CDR2 SVGAGI. V lost 6 bases, J lost 4 bases, and 16 bases lay in between. CDR3 protein: CASSSGLGPYNEQFF. The CDR3 bases are TGTGCCAGCAGCAGCGGACTGGGGCCATACAATGAGCAGTTCTTC.

This clonotype was picked up a small number of times. The chain is built from TRBV12-3 or TRBV12-4 and TRBJ2-7, with D perhaps matching TRBD1 (6 bases). There are 14 residues in the CDR3. V shed 5 bases and J shed 2 bases, with 13 bases lying between them. Written as DNA, the CDR3 is TGTGCCAGCAGTCCGTCACAGGGACCCTACGAGCAGTACTTC. Its translation is CASSPSQGPYEQYF.

This clonotype showed up just a few times. The genes are TRBV6-5 and TRBJ1-1; D is possibly TRBD1 (5 bases). V gave up 0 bases and J gave up 7 bases, with 12 bases separating them. CDR3 length: 14 residues. Germline V lookup: CDR1 MNHEY, CDR2 SVGAGI. The CDR3 protein is CASSYSSTGVEAFF. Here the CDR3 DNA reads TGTGCCAGCAGTTACTCGAGTACGGGGGTTGAAGCTTTCTTT.

This clonotype was observed many times. The chain has TRBV12-3 or TRBV12-4 and TRBJ1-4; tentative D call: TRBD1 (5 bases). This CDR3 spans 15 amino acids. V shed 5 bases and J shed 3 bases, with 13 bases lying between them. The CDR3 bases are TGTGCCAGCAGTATAGGAGGGGCGGCTAATGAAAAACTGTTTTTT. This translates into CASSIGGAANEKLFF.

This chain joins TRBV10-3 and TRBJ1-1; D possibly corresponds to TRBD1 (6 bases). The V and J ends lost 3 bases and 4 bases respectively, with 12 bases between them. The germline CDR1 and CDR2 sequences are ENHRY and SYGVKD. The CDR3 loop spans 14 amino acids. The CDR3: CAISEGGPGTEAFF. CDR3 bases: TGTGCCATCAGTGAAGGGGGGCCCGGCACTGAAGCTTTCTTT.

The J gene is TRBJ1-1, the V gene TRBV12-5, with D unclear. CDR1 and CDR2 from the germline V gene are LGHNT and FRNRAP. The germline V and J ends were trimmed by 3 bases and 1 base, with 15 bases remaining between them. The CDR3 extends over 16 amino acids. The DNA of the CDR3 is TGTGCTAGTGGTTTCCAAACGACACAAGAGAACACTGAAGCTTTCTTT. Its translation: CASGFQTTQENTEAFF.

This clonotype has ten or more counts. The CDR3 region has the DNA TGTGCCAGCAGCTTCCTAGCGGGGGGAAGCACAGATACGCAGTATTTT. It codes for CASSFLAGGSTDTQYF. The V and J genes are TRBV7-9 and TRBJ2-3; 11 bases fit TRBD2. The CDR3 extends over 16 amino acids. Germline V lookup: CDR1 SEHNR, CDR2 FQNEAQ (reference sequence). The ends lost 3 bases at V and 0 bases at J; junction bases unmatched: 2. Full variable domain (rest looked up from reference TRBV7-9 and TRBJ2-3): DTGVSQNPRHKITKRGQNVTFRCDPISEHNRLYWYRQTLGQGPEFLTYFQNEAQLEKSRLLSDRFSAERPKGSFSTLEIQRTEQGDSAMYLCASSFLAGGSTDTQYFGPGTRLTVL.